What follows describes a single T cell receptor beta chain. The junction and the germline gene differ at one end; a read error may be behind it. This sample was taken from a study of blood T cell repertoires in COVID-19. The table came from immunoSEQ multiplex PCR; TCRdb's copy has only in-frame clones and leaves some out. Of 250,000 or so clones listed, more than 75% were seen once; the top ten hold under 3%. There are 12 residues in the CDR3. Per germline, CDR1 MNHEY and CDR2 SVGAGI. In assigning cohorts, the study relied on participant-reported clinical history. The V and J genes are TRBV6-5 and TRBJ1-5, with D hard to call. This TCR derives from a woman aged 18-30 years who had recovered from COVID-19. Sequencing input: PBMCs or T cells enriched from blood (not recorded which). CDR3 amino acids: CASSPRNQPQHF. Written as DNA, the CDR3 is TGTGCCAGCAGTCCGCGCAACCAGCCCCAGCATTTT.